This T cell receptor beta chain was found in a study of tumor and adjacent non-tumor tissue in lung cancer. Study results and limitations: Compared with tumor, normal lung showed significantly lower TCR diversity.

The CDR3 loop spans 12 amino acids. Germline V gene sequence: CDR1 DFQATT, CDR2 SNEGSKA (reference sequence). In the case of this clonotype: The antigen is unknown. A read error may produce the germline difference seen at one junction end.

Three rounds of nested PCR, following a modified ARM-PCR protocol, produced the TCRbeta library. MiXCR, applied by TCRdb to the multiplex PCR reads, yields one record per CDR3 protein. The sample yields around 66,000 distinct CDR3 sequences, around four fifths seen once. The template was RNA from unsorted bulk tissue. The TCR sequence derives from a man aged 55 to 70 with non-small cell lung cancer. The sample taken for sequencing was lung tumor tissue. The chain joins TRBV20-1 to TRBJ2-7, with TRBD1 matching 7 bases. In DNA form, the CDR3 reads TGCAGTTCGAGGGACAGACCCGATGAGCCGTACTTC. This sequence encodes CSSRDRPDEPYF.